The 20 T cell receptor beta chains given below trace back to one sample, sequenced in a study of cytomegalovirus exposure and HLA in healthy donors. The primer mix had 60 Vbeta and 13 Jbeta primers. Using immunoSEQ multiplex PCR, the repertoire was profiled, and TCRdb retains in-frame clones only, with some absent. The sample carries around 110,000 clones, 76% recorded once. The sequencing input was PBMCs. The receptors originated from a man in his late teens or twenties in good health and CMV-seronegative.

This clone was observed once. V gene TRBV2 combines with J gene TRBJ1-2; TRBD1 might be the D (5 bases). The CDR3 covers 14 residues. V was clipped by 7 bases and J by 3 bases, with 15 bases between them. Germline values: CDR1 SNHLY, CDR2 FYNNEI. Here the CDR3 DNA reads TGTGCCAGCAAACGGGGGGACTGGGACTATGGCTACACCTTC. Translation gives CASKRGDWDYGYTF.

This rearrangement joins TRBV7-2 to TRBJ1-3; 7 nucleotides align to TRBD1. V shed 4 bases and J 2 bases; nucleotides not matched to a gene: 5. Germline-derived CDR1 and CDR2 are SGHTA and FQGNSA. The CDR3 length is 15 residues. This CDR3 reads CASSWDSLPGNTIYF. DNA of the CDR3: TGTGCCAGCAGCTGGGACAGTCTCCCTGGAAACACCATATATTTT.

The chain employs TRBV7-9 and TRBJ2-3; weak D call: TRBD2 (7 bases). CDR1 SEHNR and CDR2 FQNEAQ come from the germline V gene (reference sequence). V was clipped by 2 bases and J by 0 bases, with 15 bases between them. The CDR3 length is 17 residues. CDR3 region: CASSLNGGPFSTDTQYF. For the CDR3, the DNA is TGTGCCAGCAGCTTAAACGGGGGGCCCTTTAGCACAGATACGCAGTATTTT.

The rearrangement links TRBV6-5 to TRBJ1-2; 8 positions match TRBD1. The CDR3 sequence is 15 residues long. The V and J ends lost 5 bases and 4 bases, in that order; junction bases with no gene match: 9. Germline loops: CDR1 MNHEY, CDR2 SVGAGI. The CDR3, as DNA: TGTGCCAGCAGTGGGGACAGGCAGGGGTCCTATGGCTACACCTTC. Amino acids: CASSGDRQGSYGYTF.

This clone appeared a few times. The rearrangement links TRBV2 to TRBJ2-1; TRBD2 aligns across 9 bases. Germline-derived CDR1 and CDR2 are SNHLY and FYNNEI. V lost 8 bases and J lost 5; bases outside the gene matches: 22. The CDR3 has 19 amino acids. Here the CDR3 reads CASENIPTLAGRLNNEQFF. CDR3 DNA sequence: TGTGCCAGCGAGAACATCCCGACCCTAGCGGGGCGGTTGAACAATGAGCAGTTCTTC.

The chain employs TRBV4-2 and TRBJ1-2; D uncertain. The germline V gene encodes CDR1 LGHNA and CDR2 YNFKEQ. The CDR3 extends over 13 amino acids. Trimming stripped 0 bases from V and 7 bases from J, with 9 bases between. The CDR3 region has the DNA TGTGCCAGCAGCCAAGATAGCGGGTCTGGCTACACCTTC. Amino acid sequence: CASSQDSGSGYTF.

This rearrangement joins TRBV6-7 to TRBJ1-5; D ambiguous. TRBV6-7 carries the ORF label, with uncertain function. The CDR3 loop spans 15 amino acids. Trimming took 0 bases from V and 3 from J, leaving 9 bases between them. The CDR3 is CASSYSRGYNQPQHF. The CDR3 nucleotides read TGTGCCAGCAGTTACTCTCGGGGATACAATCAGCCCCAGCATTTT.

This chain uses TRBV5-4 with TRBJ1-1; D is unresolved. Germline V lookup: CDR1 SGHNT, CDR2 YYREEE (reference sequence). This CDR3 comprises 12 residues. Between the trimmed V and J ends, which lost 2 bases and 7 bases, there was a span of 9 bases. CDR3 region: CASSFLGSEAFF. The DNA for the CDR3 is TGTGCCAGCAGCTTTCTGGGGAGTGAAGCTTTCTTT.

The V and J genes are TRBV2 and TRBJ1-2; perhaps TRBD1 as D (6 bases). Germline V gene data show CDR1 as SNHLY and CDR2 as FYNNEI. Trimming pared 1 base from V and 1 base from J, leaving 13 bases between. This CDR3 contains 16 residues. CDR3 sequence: CASSEDRTGINYGYTF. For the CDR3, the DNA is TGTGCCAGCAGTGAAGACCGAACAGGGATTAACTATGGCTACACCTTC.

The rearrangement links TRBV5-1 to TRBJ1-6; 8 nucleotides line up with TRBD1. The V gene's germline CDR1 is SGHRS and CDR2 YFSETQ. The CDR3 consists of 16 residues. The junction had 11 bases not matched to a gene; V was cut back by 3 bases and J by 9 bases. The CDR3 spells CASSSTGRGQVSPLHF. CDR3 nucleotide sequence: TGCGCCAGCAGCTCTACTGGCAGGGGGCAAGTTTCACCCCTCCACTTT.

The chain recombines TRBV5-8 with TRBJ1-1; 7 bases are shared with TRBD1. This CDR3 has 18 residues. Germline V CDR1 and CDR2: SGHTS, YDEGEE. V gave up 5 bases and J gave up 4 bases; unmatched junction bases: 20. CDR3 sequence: CASRYRTGRFDLGTEAFF. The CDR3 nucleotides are TGTGCCAGCAGATATAGGACAGGTCGGTTCGATCTGGGCACTGAAGCTTTCTTT.

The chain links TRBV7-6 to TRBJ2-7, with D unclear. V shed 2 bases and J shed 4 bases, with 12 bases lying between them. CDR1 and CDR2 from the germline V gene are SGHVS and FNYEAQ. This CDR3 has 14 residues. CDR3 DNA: TGTGCCAGCAGCTTAAATCCAGGCCCTTACGAGCAGTACTTC. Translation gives CASSLNPGPYEQYF.

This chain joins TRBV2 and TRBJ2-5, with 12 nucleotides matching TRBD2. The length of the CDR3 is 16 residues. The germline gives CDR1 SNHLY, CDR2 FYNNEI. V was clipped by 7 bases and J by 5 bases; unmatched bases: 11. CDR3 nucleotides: TGTGCCAGCATACGAGGACTAGCGGGATTCTCGGAGACCCAGTACTTC. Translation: CASIRGLAGFSETQYF.

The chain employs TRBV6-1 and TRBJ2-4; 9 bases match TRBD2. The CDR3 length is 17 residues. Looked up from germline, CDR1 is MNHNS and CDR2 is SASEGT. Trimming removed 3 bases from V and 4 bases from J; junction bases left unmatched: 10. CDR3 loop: CASSDRKAAGGKNIQYF. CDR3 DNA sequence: TGTGCCAGCAGTGACCGAAAGGCAGCGGGGGGAAAAAACATTCAGTACTTC.

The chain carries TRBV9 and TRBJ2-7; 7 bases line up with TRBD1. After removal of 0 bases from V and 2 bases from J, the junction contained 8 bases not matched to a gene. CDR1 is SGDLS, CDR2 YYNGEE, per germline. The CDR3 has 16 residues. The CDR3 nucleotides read TGTGCCAGCAGCGTAGGAGGGGGCGGTACAGCCTACGAGCAGTACTTC. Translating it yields CASSVGGGGTAYEQYF.

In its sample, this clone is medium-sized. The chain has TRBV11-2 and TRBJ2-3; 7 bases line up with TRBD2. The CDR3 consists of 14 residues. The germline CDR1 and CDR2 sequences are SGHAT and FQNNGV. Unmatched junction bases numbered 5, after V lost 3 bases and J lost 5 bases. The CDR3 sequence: CASSFWGGRDTQYF. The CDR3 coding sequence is TGTGCCAGCAGCTTTTGGGGGGGGAGAGATACGCAGTATTTT.

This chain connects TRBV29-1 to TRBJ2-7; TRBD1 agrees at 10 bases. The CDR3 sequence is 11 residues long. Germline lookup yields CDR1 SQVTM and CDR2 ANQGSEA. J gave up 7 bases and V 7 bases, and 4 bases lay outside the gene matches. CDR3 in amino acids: CSGGDRGEQYF. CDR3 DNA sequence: TGCAGCGGTGGGGACAGGGGTGAGCAGTACTTC.

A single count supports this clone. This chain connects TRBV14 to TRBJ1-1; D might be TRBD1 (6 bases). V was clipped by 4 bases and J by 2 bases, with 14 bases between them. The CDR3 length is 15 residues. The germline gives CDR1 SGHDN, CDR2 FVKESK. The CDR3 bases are TGTGCCAGCAGCCCCTCCGCAGGGGCAAACACTGAAGCTTTCTTT. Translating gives CASSPSAGANTEAFF.

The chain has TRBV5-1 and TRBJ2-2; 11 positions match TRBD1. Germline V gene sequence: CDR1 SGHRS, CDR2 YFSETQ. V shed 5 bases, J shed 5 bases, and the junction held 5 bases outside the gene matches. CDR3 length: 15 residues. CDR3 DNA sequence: TGCGCCAGCAGAACCGGGACAGGGGGAACCGGGGAGCTGTTTTTT. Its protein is CASRTGTGGTGELFF.

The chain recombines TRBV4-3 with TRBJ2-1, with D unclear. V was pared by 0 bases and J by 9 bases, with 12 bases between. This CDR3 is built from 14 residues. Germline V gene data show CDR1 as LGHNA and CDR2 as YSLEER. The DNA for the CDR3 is TGCGCCAGCAGCCAAGATGGCAGGCCGGTTGAGCAGTTCTTC. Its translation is CASSQDGRPVEQFF.